Listed below are T cell receptor beta chains from one sample, sequenced in a study of shared clonotypes between healthy human individuals. Clones were read by immunoSEQ multiplex PCR, and TCRdb kept only the in-frame ones, dropping some. The sample gives under 850,000 clones, nearly 95% of which show up once; approximately 25% is in the top ten. Sequenced material: naive CD8+ T cells sorted from blood. The source is a man under 40 in good health. Each CDR3 is given with its conserved first and last residue. Fields, in order: clone size, V gene, D gene, J gene, CDR3 protein, CDR3 DNA. A D gene is named only where the DNA matches it firmly. Some rows mark clone size as missing; the rest say once, few, many or name a class of expanded clone.

-	TRBV5-4	-	TRBJ2-7	CASSGGLSYEQYF	TGTGCCAGCAGCGGGGGACTCTCCTACGAGCAGTACTTC
-	TRBV15	-	TRBJ1-3	CATSGPTESGNTIYF	TGTGCCACCAGCGGACCCACGGAGTCCGGAAACACCATATATTTT
-	TRBV6-4	TRBD2	TRBJ2-3	CASSEGTSGTDRDTQYF	TGTGCCAGCAGTGAAGGGACTAGCGGGACCGATAGAGATACGCAGTATTTT
-	TRBV19	-	TRBJ2-2	CASSPESRAGELFF	TGTGCCAGTAGCCCAGAAAGTAGAGCCGGGGAGCTGTTTTTT
-	TRBV19	TRBD2	TRBJ2-1	CASSIGASGSSYNEQFF	TGTGCCAGTAGTATAGGGGCTAGCGGGAGCTCCTACAATGAGCAGTTCTTC
-	TRBV29-1	TRBD2	TRBJ2-5	CSVEDPTSEQETQYF	TGCAGCGTTGAAGATCCTACTAGCGAACAAGAGACCCAGTACTTC
few	TRBV28	TRBD1	TRBJ2-7	CASSLALGQGVEQYF	TGTGCCAGCAGTTTAGCCCTGGGACAGGGGGTCGAGCAGTACTTC
-	TRBV4-1	-	TRBJ1-1	CASSQGREAFF	TGCGCCAGCAGCCAAGGGCGGGAAGCTTTCTTT
-	TRBV9	TRBD1	TRBJ1-2	CASSVGSDRGQGYTF	TGTGCCAGCAGCGTAGGTTCCGACAGGGGGCAAGGCTACACCTTC
-	TRBV7-9	TRBD1	TRBJ2-1	CASSSNIEGQGVKFF	TGTGCCAGCAGCTCCAACATTGAGGGACAGGGGGTAAAGTTCTTC
once	TRBV15	-	TRBJ2-3	CATSGIGTTSTDTQYF	TGTGCCACCAGCGGAATCGGGACCACTAGCACAGATACGCAGTATTTT
-	TRBV5-4	TRBD1	TRBJ2-2	CASRRDRGLTGELFF	TGTGCCAGCAGGCGGGACAGGGGGCTGACCGGGGAGCTGTTTTTT
-	TRBV6-1	-	TRBJ2-7	CASSEAQGPYEQYF	TGTGCCAGCAGTGAAGCGCAAGGTCCCTACGAGCAGTACTTC
-	TRBV27	TRBD1	TRBJ2-7	CASSRPGTEYEQYF	TGTGCCAGCAGTCGCCCCGGGACAGAGTACGAGCAGTACTTC
-	TRBV7-6	-	TRBJ2-7	CASSLFAGTYEQYF	TGTGCCAGCAGCTTATTTGCGGGAACCTACGAGCAGTACTTC
-	TRBV29-1	-	TRBJ2-2	CSVFLGERTGELFF	TGCAGCGTCTTCCTAGGGGAGCGCACCGGGGAGCTGTTTTTT
-	TRBV29-1	-	TRBJ2-6	CSVDYSGANVLTF	TGCAGCGTTGACTACTCTGGGGCCAACGTCCTGACTTTC
-	TRBV9	-	TRBJ2-3	CASSVEGVETGEATQYF	TGTGCCAGCAGCGTAGAGGGTGTTGAGACGGGGGAGGCTACGCAGTATTTT
-	TRBV28	-	TRBJ2-1	CASSLSYNEQFF	TGTGCCAGCAGTCTGTCCTACAATGAGCAGTTCTTC
once	TRBV27	-	TRBJ1-5	CASSPGADEQPQHF	TGTGCCAGCAGTCCGGGGGCGGACGAACAGCCCCAGCATTTT
-	TRBV13	-	TRBJ2-1	CASSLTVRKFF	TGTGCCAGCAGCCTTACCGTGAGGAAGTTCTTC
-	TRBV28	-	TRBJ2-3	CASTGPGDTDTQYF	TGTGCCAGCACTGGGCCGGGGGACACAGATACGCAGTATTTT
-	TRBV7-9	TRBD1	TRBJ2-7	CAGQELYEQYF	TGCGCGGGACAGGAACTTTACGAGCAGTACTTC
-	TRBV9	TRBD2	TRBJ2-3	CASSVAGGRGSDTQYF	TGTGCCAGCAGCGTAGCGGGCGGGAGGGGGTCAGATACGCAGTATTTT
-	TRBV7-9	-	TRBJ2-7	CASSSLQGPVQYF	TGTGCCAGCAGCTCTTTGCAGGGGCCGGTGCAGTACTTC
-	TRBV7-9	-	TRBJ2-3	CASSLVKRDTQYF	TGTGCCAGCAGCCTCGTTAAGAGGGATACGCAGTATTTT
-	TRBV13	TRBD1	TRBJ1-1	CASSFRDRFARGSGNTEAFF	TGTGCCAGCAGCTTCCGGGACAGGTTCGCACGGGGTTCCGGCAACACTGAAGCTTTCTTT
-	TRBV28	TRBD1	TRBJ2-5	CASKGQNQETQYF	TGTGCCAGCAAGGGACAGAATCAAGAGACCCAGTACTTC
-	TRBV11-3	-	TRBJ2-5	CASSSGRLGLEETQYF	TGTGCCAGCAGCTCCGGACGTCTTGGGTTAGAAGAGACCCAGTACTTC
-	TRBV7-9	-	TRBJ2-5	CASSLVSRQETQYF	TGTGCCAGCAGCTTAGTCTCACGCCAAGAGACCCAGTACTTC
-	TRBV7-3	-	TRBJ2-7	CASSLTGKTYEQYF	TGTGCCAGCAGCTTAACCGGGAAGACCTACGAGCAGTACTTC
-	TRBV9	TRBD1	TRBJ2-1	CASSPRTGGSINEQFF	TGTGCCAGCAGCCCGCGGACAGGGGGATCGATCAATGAGCAGTTCTTC
-	TRBV7-9	-	TRBJ1-5	CASSQDSQPQHF	TGTGCCAGCAGCCAGGACAGTCAGCCCCAGCATTTT
-	TRBV4-3	-	TRBJ2-1	CASSQVKGGARYNEQFF	TGCGCCAGCAGCCAAGTCAAGGGCGGGGCCAGATACAATGAGCAGTTCTTC
-	TRBV27	-	TRBJ1-1	CASGPLMNTEAFF	TGTGCCAGCGGCCCCCTCATGAACACTGAAGCTTTCTTT
-	TRBV27	-	TRBJ1-4	CASSFSSSREKLFF	TGTGCCAGCAGTTTTAGCAGTTCCCGTGAAAAACTGTTTTTT
medium-sized	TRBV7-2	TRBD2	TRBJ2-7	CASSLDLAGFEQYF	TGTGCCAGCAGCTTAGACCTAGCGGGATTCGAGCAGTACTTC
-	TRBV28	-	TRBJ2-3	CASSHGGDVTDTQYF	TGTGCCAGCAGTCACGGTGGGGACGTCACAGATACGCAGTATTTT
-	TRBV4-3	TRBD2	TRBJ2-7	CASSLGRSAIYEQYF	TGCGCCAGCAGCCTCGGGAGGAGCGCCATCTACGAGCAGTACTTC
-	TRBV10-3	-	TRBJ2-7	CAITPKGGYEQYF	TGTGCCATCACTCCCAAGGGGGGGTACGAGCAGTACTTC
-	TRBV28	-	TRBJ2-5	CASSPYTGGGETQYF	TGTGCCAGCAGTCCGTATACAGGTGGAGGGGAGACCCAGTACTTC
-	TRBV11-2	-	TRBJ1-2	CASSFTGSAQWYGYTF	TGTGCCAGCAGCTTTACTGGCTCCGCCCAATGGTATGGCTACACCTTC
-	TRBV27	-	TRBJ2-5	CASTFSATQYF	TGTGCCAGCACTTTCAGTGCGACCCAGTACTTC
-	TRBV7-6	TRBD1	TRBJ2-7	CASSLRNRGRAYEQYF	TGTGCCAGCAGCTTACGGAACAGGGGCAGGGCCTACGAGCAGTACTTC
-	TRBV10-2	-	TRBJ1-1	CASSDAAEEAFF	TGCGCCAGCAGTGACGCCGCGGAAGAGGCTTTCTTT
-	TRBV18	TRBD1	TRBJ2-5	CASSPSPGQEQETQYF	TGTGCCAGCTCACCCTCACCGGGACAGGAGCAAGAGACCCAGTACTTC
-	TRBV7-8	-	TRBJ1-3	CASSLAYRTAGNTIYF	TGTGCCAGCAGCTTAGCCTACCGGACCGCGGGAAACACCATATATTTT
-	TRBV7-2	-	TRBJ1-1	CASSLSPTGNTEAFF	TGTGCCAGCAGCCTCTCCCCCACGGGTAACACTGAAGCTTTCTTT